This TCR beta chain emerged from a study of T cells after yellow fever vaccination. The study, taken as a whole, reports: Reappearance after the booster was seen for most primary-vaccination clones, at around 95% CD4 and 75% to 90% CD8.

V trimming: 4 bases; J trimming: 5 bases; junction bases outside the gene matches: 12. The CDR3 extends over 18 amino acids. CDR1 is SGHAT, CDR2 FQNNGV, per germline. As to this clonotype: Its target is unknown.

TCRdb independently ran MiXCR on the 5' RACE reads; one entry per CDR3 protein. The sample holds about 630,000 distinct CDR3 sequences; 9% to 15% are singletons and the top ten take just under 15%. The source material was PBMCs, sampled on the day of the yellow fever booster vaccination. The receptor was derived from a man younger than 45 who received the YFV17D yellow fever vaccine. This rearrangement joins TRBV11-2 to TRBJ2-3, with 13 positions matching TRBD2. CDR3 nucleotides: TGTGCCAGCAGCTCCCAAGTGGGACTAGCGGGGCGGGTAGATACGCAGTATTTT. The encoded protein is CASSSQVGLAGRVDTQYF.